The 25 T cell receptor beta chains presented below share a single source sample, sequenced in a study of T cell repertoires in cytomegalovirus infection. TCRdb independently ran MiXCR on the reads; one entry per CDR3 protein. Of about 900,000 distinct CDR3 sequences listed, roughly 31% are singletons. Their recognized antigens are unknown. The source material was cultured CD8+ T cells from PBMCs, sampled from culture after CMV antigen stimulation. The source of these receptors is a human donor in good health (CMV status not recorded). Some clones in this sample may be carry-over from other donors' samples.

V and J are TRBV7-9 and TRBJ2-1, with D perhaps given as TRBD1 or TRBD2 (6 bases each). The CDR3 is 15 residues long. Trimming took 5 bases from V and 13 from J, leaving 24 bases between them. From germline, CDR1 is SEHNR and CDR2 FQNEAQ (reference sequence). CDR3 protein: CASSPNGGVYNVQFF. The CDR3 nucleotides read TGTGCCAGCAGCCCCAACGGGGGCGTCTACAATGTTCAGTTCTTC.

A few counts support this clonotype. CDR3 residues: CASSTSGGDYGYTF. The CDR3 coding sequence is TGTGCCAGCAGCACGAGTGGGGGGGACTATGGCTACACCTTC. The chain couples TRBV7-9 to TRBJ1-2, with D perhaps matching TRBD1 (5 bases). Germline CDR1 and CDR2: SEHNR and FQNEAQ (reference sequence). V lost 5 bases and J lost 3, with 13 bases in between. The length of the CDR3 is 14 residues.

This clonotype appeared many times. The CDR3 region is CASSSGGVGQPQHF. As DNA, the CDR3 is TGTGCCAGCAGCTCGGGGGGCGTGGGTCAGCCCCAGCATTTT. The chain employs TRBV7-9 and TRBJ1-5, with a tentative D call TRBD1 (6 bases). V was shortened by 4 bases and J by 6 bases, with 13 bases between the two germline ends. The CDR3 length is 14 residues. The germline CDR1 and CDR2 sequences are SEHNR and FQNEAQ (reference sequence).

The genes are TRBV19 and TRBJ2-1; D unresolved. Germline CDR1 is LNHDA and CDR2 is SQIVND (reference sequence). CDR3 size: 15 residues. The V end lost 1 base, the J end lost 7 bases, and 14 bases lay between the germline ends. The CDR3 region has the DNA TGTGCCAGTAGTATAGTTCCTTTGGTAAATAATGAGCAGTTCTTC. Translated, it gives CASSIVPLVNNEQFF. The full variable domain, in which reference TRBV19 and TRBJ2-1 provide the parts outside the CDR3, is DGGITQSPKYLFRKEGQNVTLSCEQNLNHDAMYWYRQDPGQGLRLIYYSQIVNDFQKGDIAEGYSVSREKKESFPLTVTSAQKNPTAFYLCASSIVPLVNNEQFFGPGTRLTVL.

The DNA for the CDR3 is TGTGCCAGCAGTCCTTGGTCAGTAACAGATACGCAGTATTTT. Its protein product is CASSPWSVTDTQYF. The V gene is TRBV27, the J gene TRBJ2-3, with D hard to call. The ends were cut back, 5 bases at V and 3 bases at J, with 12 bases in the middle. CDR1 and CDR2 (germline): MNHEY, SMNVEV (reference sequence). The CDR3 totals 14 residues.

This clonotype has a handful of counts. The chain joins TRBV14 to TRBJ2-1; D unresolved. Trimming removed 1 base from V and 2 bases from J, with 9 bases in between. The CDR3 has 15 amino acids. Germline V gives CDR1 SGHDN, CDR2 FVKESK. The CDR3 loop is CASSQGAGTYNEQFF. CDR3 nucleotide sequence: TGTGCCAGCAGCCAAGGGGCAGGTACCTACAATGAGCAGTTCTTC.

This chain uses TRBV7-2 with TRBJ2-7, with a weak D call TRBD1 (6 bases). V shed 5 bases and J shed 1 base, with 15 bases lying between them. The CDR3 contains 15 residues. CDR1 SGHTA and CDR2 FQGNSA come from the germline V gene. The DNA of the CDR3 is TGTGCCAGCAGCCTATGGGGGCGTGGGTCCTACGAGCAGTACGTC. Translating it yields CASSLWGRGSYEQYV.

Worth noting for this clonotype: This may arise from a read error, as a much more abundant clone is one base away. The chain employs TRBV6-2 or TRBV6-3 and TRBJ1-1; no firm D call. Trimming took 4 bases from V and 1 from J, leaving 4 bases between them. The CDR3 runs to 12 residues. Looked up from germline, CDR1 is MNHEY and CDR2 is SVGEGT. The CDR3 spells CASSWWNTEAFF. DNA of the CDR3: TGTGCCAGCAGTTGGTGGAACACTGAAGCTTTCTTT.

This clonotype showed up just a few times. This sequence joins TRBV7-6 and TRBJ2-4; 7 bases are shared with TRBD2. Germline CDR1 reads SGHVS; CDR2 reads FNYEAQ. The CDR3 consists of 16 residues. The V segment lost 6 bases and the J segment 4 bases; nucleotides outside the gene matches: 12. DNA for the CDR3: TGTGCCAGCAGTCCATTTGGGGGGGGTCCAAAAAACATTCAGTACTTC. Residues: CASSPFGGGPKNIQYF. Using reference TRBV7-6 and TRBJ2-4 for the parts outside the CDR3, the full variable domain is GAGVSQSPRYKVTKRGQDVALRCDPISGHVSLYWYRQALGQGPEFLTYFNYEAQQDKSGLPNDRFSAERPEGSISTLTIQRTEQRDSAMYRCASSPFGGGPKNIQYFGAGTRLSVL.

The chain is built from TRBV5-1 and TRBJ1-2; D remains ambiguous. V lost 7 bases, J lost 4 bases, and 14 bases lay in between. There are 13 residues in the CDR3. Germline CDR1 is SGHRS and CDR2 is YFSETQ. DNA of the CDR3: TGCGCCAGCTGCCTAAACCCGTTCTATGGCTACACCTTC. The encoded protein is CASCLNPFYGYTF.

This clonotype has more than one count but fewer than ten. The gene calls are TRBV28 and TRBJ1-4; no firm D call. V shed 6 bases and J shed 0 bases, with 14 bases lying between them. Germline V gene data show CDR1 as MDHEN and CDR2 as SYDVKM. The CDR3 spans 16 residues. CDR3 protein: CASRSRPYATNEKLFF. CDR3 nucleotides: TGTGCCAGCAGAAGCAGACCCTATGCAACTAATGAAAAACTGTTTTTT.

This sequence joins TRBV27 and TRBJ1-5; D remains ambiguous. Looked up from germline, CDR1 is MNHEY and CDR2 is SMNVEV (reference sequence). Trimming removed 2 bases at V and 5 bases at J, with 10 bases between. The CDR3 consists of 14 residues. CDR3 sequence reads: CASSLGYYDQPQHF. CDR3 DNA: TGTGCCAGCAGTTTAGGCTACTACGATCAGCCCCAGCATTTT.

This chain links TRBV7-9 with TRBJ2-6, with a possible D match to TRBD1 (5 bases). V was shortened by 4 bases and J by 3 bases, with 19 bases between the two germline ends. CDR1 and CDR2 (germline): SEHNR, FQNEAQ (reference sequence). There are 18 residues in the CDR3. This chain's CDR3 is CASSSPEQEFYGANVLTF. CDR3 in DNA: TGTGCCAGCAGCTCTCCTGAACAGGAGTTTTATGGGGCCAACGTCCTGACTTTC.

The chain has TRBV19 and TRBJ2-2; no reliable D call. V dropped 9 bases and J dropped 0 bases, with 11 bases sitting between them. CDR1 is LNHDA and CDR2 is SQIVND in the germline V gene (reference sequence). The CDR3 has 14 residues. The CDR3 is CASPNPANTGELFF. CDR3 DNA: TGTGCCAGCCCCAACCCCGCGAACACCGGGGAGCTGTTTTTT.

The chain combines TRBV2 with TRBJ2-1; the D is unclear. The CDR3 has 14 residues. V gave up 7 bases and J gave up 6 bases, with 16 bases separating them. From germline, CDR1 is SNHLY and CDR2 FYNNEI. The CDR3 spells CASTPPGGLNEQFF. The CDR3, as DNA: TGTGCCAGCACCCCGCCGGGCGGCCTCAATGAGCAGTTCTTC. The full variable domain, rest sourced from reference TRBV2 and TRBJ2-1, is EPEVTQTPSHQVTQMGQEVILRCVPISNHLYFYWYRQILGQKVEFLVSFYNNEISEKSEIFDDQFSVERPDGSNFTLKIRSTKLEDSAMYFCASTPPGGLNEQFFGPGTRLTVL.

The chain is built from TRBV27 and TRBJ1-4; D unresolved. Trimming took 3 bases from V and 3 from J, leaving 8 bases between them. The germline CDR1 and CDR2 sequences are MNHEY and SMNVEV (reference sequence). CDR3 length: 14 amino acids. CDR3 region: CASSFGVANEKLFF. In DNA form, the CDR3 reads TGTGCCAGCAGTTTTGGGGTGGCTAATGAAAAACTGTTTTTT.

This clonotype was found many times. The gene calls are TRBV28 and TRBJ2-6; no reliable D call. The ends were cut back, 3 bases at V and 3 bases at J, with 18 bases in the middle. The CDR3 extends over 18 amino acids. The germline V gene encodes CDR1 MDHEN and CDR2 SYDVKM. Here the CDR3 reads CASSFRSRGNLGANVLTF. DNA of the CDR3: TGTGCCAGCAGTTTTCGTTCTAGAGGTAACCTTGGGGCCAACGTCCTGACTTTC.

This clonotype turned up a few times. The rearrangement links TRBV29-1 to TRBJ1-2, with D possibly being TRBD1 (5 bases). Germline lookup yields CDR1 SQVTM and CDR2 ANQGSEA. The CDR3 is 15 residues long. CDR3 sequence: CSSWGAGRKNYGYTF. The CDR3 region has the DNA TGCTCAAGTTGGGGCGCGGGGCGCAAGAACTATGGCTACACCTTC.

This sequence joins TRBV29-1 and TRBJ1-2; no definite D call. There are 11 residues in the CDR3. The ends were cut back, 3 bases at V and 5 bases at J, with 7 bases in the middle. The germline V gene encodes CDR1 SQVTM and CDR2 ANQGSEA. In DNA form, the CDR3 reads TGCAGCGTTGATTTGGTATATGGCTACACCTTC. Amino acids: CSVDLVYGYTF. The entire variable domain, with the rest obtained from reference TRBV29-1 and TRBJ1-2, is as follows: SAVISQKPSRDICQRGTSLTIQCQVDSQVTMMFWYRQQPGQSLTLIATANQGSEATYESGFVIDKFPISRPNLTFSTLTVSNMSPEDSSIYLCSVDLVYGYTFGSGTRLTVV.

This clonotype was seen only a few times. The chain employs TRBV5-1 and TRBJ1-1; D might be TRBD1 (5 bases). There are 13 residues in the CDR3. Per germline, CDR1 SGHRS and CDR2 YFSETQ. V was trimmed by 2 bases and J by 7 bases, leaving 12 bases between them. CDR3 protein: CASSFPGSGEAFF. The CDR3 DNA reads TGCGCCAGCAGCTTCCCAGGGTCTGGTGAAGCTTTCTTT.

The genes are TRBV7-4 and TRBJ1-1, with D possibly being TRBD1 (5 bases). From germline, CDR1 is SGHVT and CDR2 SQSDAQ. The CDR3 consists of 13 residues. V was trimmed by 5 bases and J by 7 bases, leaving 14 bases between them. This CDR3 is CASSQESGREAFF. The CDR3 nucleotides read TGTGCCAGCAGCCAGGAGTCAGGGCGTGAAGCTTTCTTT.

The V call is TRBV7-6, the J call TRBJ2-3; D perhaps matches TRBD2 (6 bases). From germline, CDR1 is SGHVS and CDR2 FNYEAQ. Trimming pared 4 bases from V and 4 bases from J, leaving 18 bases between. The CDR3 consists of 16 residues. As DNA, the CDR3 is TGTGCCAGCAGCTCTGCGGAGGGCTCAGGACCAGATACGCAGTATTTT. It translates to CASSSAEGSGPDTQYF. Full variable domain (remainder filled in from reference TRBV7-6 and TRBJ2-3): GAGVSQSPRYKVTKRGQDVALRCDPISGHVSLYWYRQALGQGPEFLTYFNYEAQQDKSGLPNDRFSAERPEGSISTLTIQRTEQRDSAMYRCASSSAEGSGPDTQYFGPGTRLTVL.

Concerning this clonotype: The junction and the germline gene differ at one end; a read error may be behind it. V and J are TRBV6-6 and TRBJ1-1, with unresolved D. Germline-derived CDR1 and CDR2 are MNHNY and SVGAGI (reference sequence). This CDR3 has 14 amino acids. The DNA for the CDR3 is TGTGCCAGCAGGTACTCACGAGGCTCCACTGAAGCTTTCTTT. Amino acids: CASRYSRGSTEAFF.

In regard to this clonotype: An end of the junction differs from the germline gene, which may be a read error. The rearrangement joins TRBV6-1 to TRBJ2-1, with 7 bases that match TRBD1. Germline CDR1 and CDR2: MNHNS and SASEGT. The CDR3 is 14 amino acids. For the CDR3, the DNA is TGTGCCAACAGTGAAAGGGCAGGGGGCAATGAGCAGTTCTTC. Translating it yields CANSERAGGNEQFF.

This rearrangement joins TRBV7-6 to TRBJ2-3; D may be TRBD1 (5 bases). The CDR3 contains 15 residues. V lost 6 bases and J lost 2, with 15 bases in between. Germline loops: CDR1 SGHVS, CDR2 FNYEAQ. The CDR3 DNA follows: TGTGCCAGCAGTCCGTGGGGCATGCCCACAGATACGCAGTATTTT. Protein product: CASSPWGMPTDTQYF.